This T cell receptor (beta chain) stems from a study of response to subunit inactivated influenza vaccine. Study results and limitations: Authors suggested each seasonal flu vaccination may recruit only limited numbers of new T cells.

TCRdb fed the RT-PCR reads into MiXCR, producing one record per CDR3 protein. The sample includes more than 200,000 distinct CDR3 sequences, 9% to 15% of them seen just once. V shed 0 bases and J 12 bases; nucleotides not matched to a gene: 11. The CDR3 runs 14 residues. Germline values: CDR1 LGHDT, CDR2 YNNKEL (reference sequence). This clonotype was recorded at least ten times. Its matching antigen is unknown. This TCR derives from a man between 50 and 59 years old who received an inactivated influenza vaccine. J is TRBJ2-7 and V is TRBV3-1; the match to TRBD2 covers 7 bases. Sequencing was performed on non-naive T cells sorted from PBMCs, taken around 14 days before vaccination. CDR3 sequence (DNA): TGTGCCAGCAGCCAAGATACGACTAGCAGGAGGGTGTACTTC. It translates to CASSQDTTSRRVYF.